This TCR beta chain stems from a study of blood T cell repertoires in COVID-19. Germline V gene sequence: CDR1 SGHTA, CDR2 FQGNSA. V lost 5 bases, J lost 0 bases, and 7 bases stayed unmatched. This CDR3 region has 15 residues. Clones were sequenced by immunoSEQ multiplex PCR, and TCRdb holds only the in-frame ones, with some missing. The sample yields about 180,000 clones, 70% to 90% seen once. The sequenced sample was peripheral blood. The receptor's source is a man aged 60 to 69 with acute or convalescent COVID-19. The chain combines TRBV7-2 with TRBJ2-7, with 7 bases that match TRBD2. The CDR3 is CASSPLADLSYEQYF. CDR3 nucleotide sequence: TGTGCCAGCAGCCCTCTAGCGGACCTCTCCTACGAGCAGTACTTC.